The present TCR beta chain was sequenced within a study of shared clonotypes between healthy human individuals. Execution of the assay was at deep level. Assay: immunoSEQ multiplex PCR; the TCRdb copy retains only in-frame clones and omits some. The sample consists of about a million clones, 65% to 75% of them appearing once. Turning to this clone: Its matching antigen is unknown.

Unmatched junction bases numbered 5, after V lost 4 bases and J lost 4 bases. The germline V gene encodes CDR1 SGHNT and CDR2 YENEEA. The CDR3 extends over 15 amino acids. General study points: Across subsets, estimated richness was generally greater for naive than for memory populations. Limited genetic and exposure-history diversity came from having few donors. Some clonotypes were shared by all four sorted-subset donors, while others were not shared. The non-shared ones had lower generation probabilities than the shared ones.

The TCR was taken from a man aged 18-30 years in good health. The specimen was memory CD4+ T cells sorted from blood. The subset here: CD45RA-negative fraction. V is TRBV11-3 and J is TRBJ2-2; 8 bases match TRBD1. CDR3 coding DNA: TGTGCCAGCAGCTCGACAGGGGCGGGCACCGGGGAGCTGTTTTTT. Residues: CASSSTGAGTGELFF.